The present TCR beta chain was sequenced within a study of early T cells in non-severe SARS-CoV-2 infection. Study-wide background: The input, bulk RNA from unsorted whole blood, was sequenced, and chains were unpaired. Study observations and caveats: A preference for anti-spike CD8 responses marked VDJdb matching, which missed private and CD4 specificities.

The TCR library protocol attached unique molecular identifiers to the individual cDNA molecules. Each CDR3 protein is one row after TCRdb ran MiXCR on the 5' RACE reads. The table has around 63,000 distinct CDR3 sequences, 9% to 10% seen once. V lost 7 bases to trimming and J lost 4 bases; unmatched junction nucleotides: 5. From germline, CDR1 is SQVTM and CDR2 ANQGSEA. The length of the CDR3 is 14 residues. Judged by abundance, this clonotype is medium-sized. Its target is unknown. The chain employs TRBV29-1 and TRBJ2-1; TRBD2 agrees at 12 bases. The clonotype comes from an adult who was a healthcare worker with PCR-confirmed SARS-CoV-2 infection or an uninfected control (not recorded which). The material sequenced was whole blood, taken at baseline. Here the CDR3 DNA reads TGCAGCGACCGAACTAGCGGGGGGTACAATGAGCAGTTCTTC. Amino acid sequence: CSDRTSGGYNEQFF.